These 5 T cell receptor beta chains were sequenced from one sample in a study of regulatory T cells in long-lasting Graves disease. Relying on iRepertoire HTBI primers and Arm-PCR of CDR3 regions, the team built TCR beta libraries. Each CDR3 protein gets one entry after TCRdb re-called the multiplex PCR reads with MiXCR. The repertoire includes 400,000 to 550,000 distinct CDR3 sequences, about a sixth of them detected once, and about 11% sits in the top ten. Stated time point: newly diagnosed GD, antithyroid drugs for less than 3 months. RNA isolated from PBMCs was used to make the TCR library. These data also formed part of another study, on T cells in Graves' hyperthyroidism and ophthalmopathy.

The material sequenced was peripheral blood mononuclear cells (PBMCs), taken at new diagnosis, from a patient treated with antithyroid drugs. The receptors were gathered from a woman in her thirties with Graves disease.

This clonotype occurred a few times. The CDR3 DNA reads TGCAGTGCTAGAGCCCCGACCGGGACTTTCTTT. Its translation: CSARAPTGTFF. The J gene is TRBJ1-1, the V gene TRBV20-1; the D is unclear. Looked up from germline, CDR1 is DFQATT and CDR2 is SNEGSKA (reference sequence). The CDR3 has 11 amino acids. The V and J ends lost 1 base and 12 bases respectively, with 12 bases between them.

V gene TRBV6-5 combines with J gene TRBJ2-3; TRBD2 agrees at 11 bases. CDR3 length: 17 amino acids. V was pared by 0 bases and J by 4 bases, with 6 bases of the junction left unmatched. The germline gives CDR1 MNHEY, CDR2 SVGAGI. The DNA for the CDR3 is TGTGCCAGCAGTTACTCGCTCGGGACTAGCGGTTCAGATACGCAGTATTTT. Translating gives CASSYSLGTSGSDTQYF.

The chain carries TRBV7-9 and TRBJ2-3, with TRBD2 as a possible D gene (5 bases). CDR3 length: 16 amino acids. CDR1 and CDR2 from the germline V gene are SEHNR and FQNEAQ (reference sequence). Trimming took off 5 bases at V and 3 bases at J, with 18 bases between the two ends. As DNA, the CDR3 is TGTGCCAGCAGCCTTCCAGACCCCCCGGGGACAGATACGCAGTATTTT. Encoded protein: CASSLPDPPGTDTQYF.

This clonotype appeared many times. J is TRBJ2-7 and V is TRBV3-1; D is unclear. Per the germline V gene, CDR1 is LGHDT and CDR2 is YNNKEL (reference sequence). Trimming pared 3 bases from V and 6 bases from J, leaving 9 bases between. The CDR3 is 12 amino acids. CDR3 DNA sequence: TGTGCCAGCAGCCAGGCCGACGGCGAGCAGTACTTC. This sequence encodes CASSQADGEQYF.

This clonotype was found many times. The chain couples TRBV20-1 to TRBJ2-7; 7 bases agree with TRBD2. Germline CDR1 is DFQATT and CDR2 is SNEGSKA (reference sequence). This CDR3 is built from 15 residues. Trimming at V came to 6 bases and at J to 3 bases, leaving 14 bases not matched to a gene. CDR3: CSARPAGDPFYEQYF. In DNA form, the CDR3 reads TGCAGTGCCCGGCCGGCGGGGGACCCTTTCTACGAGCAGTACTTC.